This T cell receptor beta chain was captured by sequencing in a study of T cell repertoires in cytomegalovirus infection. For the study at large: Selection of CMV epitopes for the study included recently identified HLA-C-restricted and well-studied HLA-B-restricted ones. Indicated by public TCR beta signatures were CMV infection and matching HLA type.

TCRdb passed the reads through MiXCR, listing each CDR3 protein once. This table holds roughly 160,000 distinct CDR3 sequences, less than 25% found once. Points from the study as a whole: Identification of carriers of CMV plus the relevant HLA was performed using cumulative public TCR beta family frequency.

Points on this clonotype: Its antigen remains unknown.

J gave up 0 bases and V 4 bases, and 9 bases lay outside the gene matches. CDR1 is SGHNT and CDR2 is YYREEE in the germline V gene (reference sequence). The CDR3 spans 18 residues. The V gene is TRBV5-4, the J gene TRBJ2-3; TRBD2 matches 12 bases. Material: CD8+ T cells from cultured PBMCs, obtained from culture after CMV antigen stimulation. The source is a human donor in good health (CMV status not recorded). Some clones in this sample may be carry-over from other donors' samples. The CDR3 loop reads CASSPTSGGPHSTDTQYF. The CDR3 coding sequence is TGTGCCAGCAGCCCGACTAGCGGGGGACCACATAGCACAGATACGCAGTATTTT. The whole variable domain, remainder taken from reference TRBV5-4 and TRBJ2-3, is ETGVTQSPTHLIKTRGQQVTLRCSSQSGHNTVSWYQQALGQGPQFIFQYYREEENGRGNFPPRFSGLQFPNYSSELNVNALELDDSALYLCASSPTSGGPHSTDTQYFGPGTRLTVL.